A selection of T cell receptor beta chains follows, all from one sample in a study of blood T cell repertoires in COVID-19. Clones were sequenced by immunoSEQ multiplex PCR, and TCRdb holds only the in-frame ones, with some missing. Found here are a few hundred thousand clones, approximately 85% of them singletons; the top ten hold 0.85% to 0.9%. The sequencing sample was made of peripheral blood. The source is a human donor with COVID-19, enrolled during active disease. The donor label of this sample is uncertain. Each CDR3 is given without its conserved first and last residue. Fields, in order: J gene, clone size, V gene, CDR3 protein. Part of the rows lack a size; the others show once, few, many or a class for expanded clones.

J gene: TRBJ2-7; clone size: NA; V gene: TRBV11-1; CDR3 protein: ASSPKVVGVGEQY
J gene: TRBJ1-1; clone size: NA; V gene: TRBV28; CDR3 protein: AIHSQNTEAF
J gene: TRBJ1-3; clone size: NA; V gene: TRBV5-3; CDR3 protein: ARSPASRPSGNTIY
J gene: TRBJ2-7; clone size: NA; V gene: TRBV4-3; CDR3 protein: ASSQEIQGGFEQY
J gene: TRBJ2-1; clone size: NA; V gene: TRBV27; CDR3 protein: ASRQETGSYNEQF
J gene: TRBJ2-4; clone size: once; V gene: TRBV7-2; CDR3 protein: ASSLNGRGAKNIQY
J gene: TRBJ2-7; clone size: once; V gene: TRBV10-1; CDR3 protein: ASSDSSYEQY
J gene: TRBJ2-2; clone size: NA; V gene: TRBV7-2; CDR3 protein: ASSWAGLAGGTGELF
J gene: TRBJ1-1; clone size: NA; V gene: TRBV9; CDR3 protein: ASSVGSYTEAF
J gene: TRBJ2-3; clone size: NA; V gene: TRBV6-5; CDR3 protein: ASSYPGTGDTDTQY
J gene: TRBJ1-3; clone size: NA; V gene: TRBV28; CDR3 protein: ASSRGERGNTIY
J gene: TRBJ2-1; clone size: NA; V gene: TRBV7-3; CDR3 protein: ASSTERSLYNEQF
J gene: TRBJ1-1; clone size: NA; V gene: TRBV11-2; CDR3 protein: ASSGGRGRHTEAF
J gene: TRBJ2-2; clone size: NA; V gene: TRBV5-1; CDR3 protein: ASRLAGGAGELF
J gene: TRBJ1-1; clone size: once; V gene: TRBV10-3; CDR3 protein: AISRQATTNTEAF
J gene: TRBJ1-1; clone size: NA; V gene: TRBV2; CDR3 protein: ASSVLTGGTEPF
J gene: TRBJ1-1; clone size: NA; V gene: TRBV7-9; CDR3 protein: ASSQGQIRSTEAF
J gene: TRBJ1-1; clone size: NA; V gene: TRBV5-1; CDR3 protein: ASSLALTGGLEAF
J gene: TRBJ2-7; clone size: NA; V gene: TRBV28; CDR3 protein: ASSLSEVELALAEQY
J gene: TRBJ2-1; clone size: NA; V gene: TRBV28; CDR3 protein: ASNKLGGSYNEQF
J gene: TRBJ1-5; clone size: NA; V gene: TRBV19; CDR3 protein: ASSSQAFQGPQH
J gene: TRBJ1-2; clone size: NA; V gene: TRBV10-3; CDR3 protein: AISGDRGWSYGYT
J gene: TRBJ2-7; clone size: NA; V gene: TRBV7-8; CDR3 protein: ASSPQMGQHYEQY
J gene: TRBJ2-5; clone size: NA; V gene: TRBV5-6; CDR3 protein: ASRRDRGETQY
J gene: TRBJ2-7; clone size: NA; V gene: TRBV6-6; CDR3 protein: ASSPGLAGGKQY
J gene: TRBJ2-7; clone size: NA; V gene: TRBV5-1; CDR3 protein: ASSLGLAGVWEQY
J gene: TRBJ1-2; clone size: NA; V gene: TRBV11-2; CDR3 protein: ASSLSRGLESRGYT